This T cell receptor beta chain appears in the sequencing data of a study of CD8 T cells in ankylosing spondylitis. Unmatched junction bases numbered 6, after V lost 7 bases and J lost 10 bases. The CDR3 has 10 amino acids. CDR1 SQVTM and CDR2 ANQGSEA come from the germline V gene. This clonotype was counted only a few times. Its antigen remains unidentified. Study conclusions and caveats: Disease-linked clones displayed a CD8+ phenotype and appeared relatively rarely in peripheral blood.

TCRdb ran MiXCR on the 5' RACE reads and lists one entry per CDR3 protein. The table lists 250,000 to 350,000 distinct CDR3 sequences, over 15% of them singletons, with about 8% in the top ten. The sample consisted of blood, either unsorted or a sorted T cell fraction (not recorded which). The clonotype comes from a male donor with ankylosing spondylitis or in good health (not recorded which). V is TRBV29-1 and J is TRBJ2-7; 8 bases match TRBD2. In DNA, the CDR3 is TGCAGCGATCCGGGACTAGATCAGTACGTC. Its protein is CSDPGLDQYV.